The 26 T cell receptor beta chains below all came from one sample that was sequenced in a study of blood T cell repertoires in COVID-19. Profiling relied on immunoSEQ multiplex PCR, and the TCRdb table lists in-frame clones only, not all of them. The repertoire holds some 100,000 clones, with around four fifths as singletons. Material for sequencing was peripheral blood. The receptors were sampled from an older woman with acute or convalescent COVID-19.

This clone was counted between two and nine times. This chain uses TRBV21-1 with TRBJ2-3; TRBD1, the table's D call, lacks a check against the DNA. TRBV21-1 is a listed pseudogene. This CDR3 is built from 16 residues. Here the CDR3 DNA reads TGTGCCAGCAGCGCCTCGGGACAGGGTCCCCCAGATACGCAGTATTTT. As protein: CASSASGQGPPDTQYF.

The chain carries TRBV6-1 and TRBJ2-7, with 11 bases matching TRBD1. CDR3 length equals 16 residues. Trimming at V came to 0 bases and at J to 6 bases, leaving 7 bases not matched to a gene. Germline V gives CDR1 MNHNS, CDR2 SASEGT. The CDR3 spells CASSEAQGQGAFEQYF. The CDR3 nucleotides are TGTGCCAGCAGTGAAGCGCAAGGACAGGGGGCTTTCGAGCAGTACTTC.

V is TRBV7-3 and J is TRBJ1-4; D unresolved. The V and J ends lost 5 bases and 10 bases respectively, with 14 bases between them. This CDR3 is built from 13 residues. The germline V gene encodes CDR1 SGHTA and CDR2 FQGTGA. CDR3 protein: CASSPAGSGKLFF. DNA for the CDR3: TGTGCCAGCAGCCCCGCGGGGAGTGGAAAACTGTTTTTT.

Here the CDR3 reads CASSRGEGYTF. Written as DNA, the CDR3 is TGCGCCAGCAGCAGGGGCGAAGGCTACACCTTC. This chain links TRBV4-1 with TRBJ1-2; TRBD1 is a possible D gene (5 bases). The V and J ends lost 5 bases and 8 bases respectively, with 9 bases between them. Per the germline V gene, CDR1 is MGHRA and CDR2 is YSYEKL. There are 11 residues in the CDR3.

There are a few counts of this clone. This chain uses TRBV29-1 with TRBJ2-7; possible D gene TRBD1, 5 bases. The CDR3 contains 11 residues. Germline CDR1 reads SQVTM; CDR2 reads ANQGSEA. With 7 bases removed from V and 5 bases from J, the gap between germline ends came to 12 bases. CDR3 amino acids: CSGTSRDEQYF. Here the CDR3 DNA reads TGCAGCGGAACCTCCAGGGACGAGCAGTACTTC.

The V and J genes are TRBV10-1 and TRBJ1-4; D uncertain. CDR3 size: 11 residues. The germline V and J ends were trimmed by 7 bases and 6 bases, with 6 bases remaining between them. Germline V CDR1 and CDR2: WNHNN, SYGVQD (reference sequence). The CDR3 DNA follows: TGCGCCAGCACCCTTCATGAAAAACTGTTTTTT. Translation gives CASTLHEKLFF.

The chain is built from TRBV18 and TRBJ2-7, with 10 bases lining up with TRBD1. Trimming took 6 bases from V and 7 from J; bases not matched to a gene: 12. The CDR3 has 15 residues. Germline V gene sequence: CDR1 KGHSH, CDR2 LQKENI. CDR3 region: CASSAGETGGREQYF. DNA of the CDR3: TGTGCCAGCTCGGCAGGCGAGACAGGGGGCCGGGAGCAGTACTTC.

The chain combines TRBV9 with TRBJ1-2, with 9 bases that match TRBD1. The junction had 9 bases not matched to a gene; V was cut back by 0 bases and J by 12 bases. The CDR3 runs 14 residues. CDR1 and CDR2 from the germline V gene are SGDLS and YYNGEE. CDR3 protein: CASSVDGTGLFDTF. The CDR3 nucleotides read TGTGCCAGCAGCGTAGACGGGACAGGGTTGTTCGACACCTTC.

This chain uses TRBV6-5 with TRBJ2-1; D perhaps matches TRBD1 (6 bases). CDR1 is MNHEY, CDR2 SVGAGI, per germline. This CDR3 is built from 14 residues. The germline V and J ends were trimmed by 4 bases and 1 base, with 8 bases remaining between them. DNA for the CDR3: TGTGCCAGCAGTTGGCAGGGGTCCTACAATGAGCAGTTCTTC. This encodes CASSWQGSYNEQFF.

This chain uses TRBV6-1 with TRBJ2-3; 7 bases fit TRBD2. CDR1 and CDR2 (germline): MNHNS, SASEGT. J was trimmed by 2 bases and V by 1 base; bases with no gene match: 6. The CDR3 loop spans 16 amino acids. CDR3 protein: CASSEGTRVNTDTQYF. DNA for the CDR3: TGTGCCAGCAGTGAAGGGACTAGGGTAAACACAGATACGCAGTATTTT.

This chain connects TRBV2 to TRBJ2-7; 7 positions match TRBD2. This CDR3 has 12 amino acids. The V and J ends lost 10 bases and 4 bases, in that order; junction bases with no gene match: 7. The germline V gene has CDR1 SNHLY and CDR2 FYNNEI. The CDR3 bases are TGTGCCACCTTAGAGGGAGGGTACGAGCAGTACTTC. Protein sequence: CATLEGGYEQYF.

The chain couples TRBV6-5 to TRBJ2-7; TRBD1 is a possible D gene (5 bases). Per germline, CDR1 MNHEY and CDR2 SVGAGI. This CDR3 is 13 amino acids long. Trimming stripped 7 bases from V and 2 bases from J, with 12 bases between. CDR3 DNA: TGTGCCAGCACGAAGGGGTTAGCCTACGAGCAGTACTTC. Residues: CASTKGLAYEQYF.

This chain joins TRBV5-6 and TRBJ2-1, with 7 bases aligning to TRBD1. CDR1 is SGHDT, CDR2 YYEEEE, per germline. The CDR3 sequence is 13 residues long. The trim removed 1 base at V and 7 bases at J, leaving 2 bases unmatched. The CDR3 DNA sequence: TGTGCCAGCAGCTTGAACAGGGGAAATGAGCAGTTCTTC. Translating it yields CASSLNRGNEQFF.

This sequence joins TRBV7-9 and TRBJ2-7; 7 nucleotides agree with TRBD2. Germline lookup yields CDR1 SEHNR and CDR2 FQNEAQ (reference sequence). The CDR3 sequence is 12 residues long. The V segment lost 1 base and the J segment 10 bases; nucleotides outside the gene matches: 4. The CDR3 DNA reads TGTGCCAGCAGCTTAGAAGCGGGACCCCAGTACTTC. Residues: CASSLEAGPQYF.

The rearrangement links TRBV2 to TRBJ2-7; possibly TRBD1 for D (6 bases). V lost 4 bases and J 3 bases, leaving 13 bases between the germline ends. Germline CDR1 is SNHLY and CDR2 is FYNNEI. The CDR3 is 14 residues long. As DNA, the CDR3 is TGTGCCAGCAGTGTGGGAACAGGGCGCTACGAGCAGTACTTC. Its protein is CASSVGTGRYEQYF.

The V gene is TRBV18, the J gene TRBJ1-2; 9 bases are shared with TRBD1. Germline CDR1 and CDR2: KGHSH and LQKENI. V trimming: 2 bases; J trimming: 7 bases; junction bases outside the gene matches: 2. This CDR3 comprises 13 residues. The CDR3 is CASSPGQGRGYTF. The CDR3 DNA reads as TGTGCCAGCTCACCAGGACAGGGGCGTGGCTACACCTTC.

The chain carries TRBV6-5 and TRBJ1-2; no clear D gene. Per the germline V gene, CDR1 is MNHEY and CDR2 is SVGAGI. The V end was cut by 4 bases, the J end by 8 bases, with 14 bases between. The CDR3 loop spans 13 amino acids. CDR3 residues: CASSSVRVDGYTF. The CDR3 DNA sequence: TGTGCCAGCAGTTCGGTGCGGGTGGACGGCTACACCTTC.

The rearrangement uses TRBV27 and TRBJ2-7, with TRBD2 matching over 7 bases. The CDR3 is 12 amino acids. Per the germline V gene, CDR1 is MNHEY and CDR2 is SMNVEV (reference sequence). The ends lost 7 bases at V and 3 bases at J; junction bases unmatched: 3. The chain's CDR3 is CASMSGVYEQYF. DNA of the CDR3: TGTGCCAGCATGAGCGGGGTCTACGAGCAGTACTTC.

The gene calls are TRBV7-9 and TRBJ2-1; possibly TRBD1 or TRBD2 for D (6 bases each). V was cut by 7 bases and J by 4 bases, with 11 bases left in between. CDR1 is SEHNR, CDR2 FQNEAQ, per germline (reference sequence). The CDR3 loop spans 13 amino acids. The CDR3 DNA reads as TGTGCCAGCACGGGGGCGAGGTACAATGAGCAGTTCTTC. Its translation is CASTGARYNEQFF.

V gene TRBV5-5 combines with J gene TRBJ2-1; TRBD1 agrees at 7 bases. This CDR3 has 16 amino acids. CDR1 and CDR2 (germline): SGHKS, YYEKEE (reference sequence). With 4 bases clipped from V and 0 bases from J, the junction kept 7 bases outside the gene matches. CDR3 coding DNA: TGTGCCAGCAGCGCCTACAGGGGAAGCTCCTACAATGAGCAGTTCTTC. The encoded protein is CASSAYRGSSYNEQFF. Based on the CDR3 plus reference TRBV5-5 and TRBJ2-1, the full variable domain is DAGVTQSPTHLIKTRGQQVTLRCSPISGHKSVSWYQQVLGQGPQFIFQYYEKEERGRGNFPDRFSARQFPNYSSELNVNALLLGDSALYLCASSAYRGSSYNEQFFGPGTRLTVL.

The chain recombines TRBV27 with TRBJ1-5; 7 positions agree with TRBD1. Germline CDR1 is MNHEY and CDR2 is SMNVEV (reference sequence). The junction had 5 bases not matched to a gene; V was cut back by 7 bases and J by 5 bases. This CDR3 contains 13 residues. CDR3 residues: CASTQGSDQPQHF. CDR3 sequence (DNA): TGTGCCAGCACACAGGGGTCTGATCAGCCCCAGCATTTT.

CDR3 nucleotide sequence: TGTGCCAGCAGTCACGAAGCGCCGGGACTGGGGAGAAACACCATATATTTT. It translates to CASSHEAPGLGRNTIYF. V and J are TRBV6-6 and TRBJ1-3; D possibly corresponds to TRBD1 (5 bases). The CDR3 consists of 17 residues. Trimming removed 5 bases from V and 5 bases from J, with 22 bases in between. CDR1 is MNHNY, CDR2 SVGAGI, per germline (reference sequence).

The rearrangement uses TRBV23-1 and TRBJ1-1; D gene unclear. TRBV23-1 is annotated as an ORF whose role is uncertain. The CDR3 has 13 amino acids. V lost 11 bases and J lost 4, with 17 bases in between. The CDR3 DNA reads TGCGCCGGGCACTGGGTTCGGATCACTGAAGCTTTCTTT. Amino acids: CAGHWVRITEAFF.

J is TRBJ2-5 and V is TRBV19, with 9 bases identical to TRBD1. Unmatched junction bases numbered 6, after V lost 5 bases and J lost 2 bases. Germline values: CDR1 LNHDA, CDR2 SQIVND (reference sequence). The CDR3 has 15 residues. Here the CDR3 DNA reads TGTGCCAGTAGTCGCCGGACAGGGGTTCAAGAGACCCAGTACTTC. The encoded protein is CASSRRTGVQETQYF.

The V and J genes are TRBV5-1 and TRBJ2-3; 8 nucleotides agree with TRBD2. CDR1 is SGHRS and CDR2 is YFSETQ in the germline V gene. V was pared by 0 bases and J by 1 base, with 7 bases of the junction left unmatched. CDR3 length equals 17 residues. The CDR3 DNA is TGCGCCAGCAGCTTGGTCGCCAGCGGGAGCCGCACAGATACGCAGTATTTT. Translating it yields CASSLVASGSRTDTQYF.

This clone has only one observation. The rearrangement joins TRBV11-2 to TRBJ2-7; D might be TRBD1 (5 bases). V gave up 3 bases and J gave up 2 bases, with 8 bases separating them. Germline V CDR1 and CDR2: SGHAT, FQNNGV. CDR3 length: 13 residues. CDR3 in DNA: TGTGCCAGCAGCTTCCAGGGTACCTACGAGCAGTACTTC. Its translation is CASSFQGTYEQYF.